These 21 T cell receptor beta chains were sequenced from one sample in a study of early T cells in non-severe SARS-CoV-2 infection. TCRdb recomputed calls from the 5' RACE reads with MiXCR, one row per CDR3 protein. The sample has 62,000 or so distinct CDR3 sequences, 7% to 9.5% seen once. Here the sequenced sample was whole blood, taken at baseline. These receptors were obtained from an adult who was a healthcare worker with PCR-confirmed SARS-CoV-2 infection or an uninfected control (not recorded which).

This chain joins TRBV2 and TRBJ1-2; no clear D gene. The CDR3 has 16 amino acids. Germline loops: CDR1 SNHLY, CDR2 FYNNEI. Trimming stripped 5 bases from V and 2 bases from J, with 18 bases between. The CDR3 spells CASSSPEGVGNYGYTF. Written as DNA, the CDR3 is TGTGCCAGCAGTTCGCCGGAGGGCGTGGGGAACTATGGCTACACCTTC.

The J gene is TRBJ1-3, the V gene TRBV4-3, with D unresolved. Trimming stripped 1 base from V and 0 bases from J, with 10 bases between. This CDR3 spans 16 amino acids. The V gene's germline CDR1 is LGHNA and CDR2 YSLEER. The CDR3 spells CASSQVGSISGNTIYF. The DNA for the CDR3 is TGCGCCAGCAGCCAAGTTGGATCTATCTCTGGAAACACCATATATTTT.

This clonotype was seen at least ten times. The V and J genes are TRBV11-2 and TRBJ2-1; D might be TRBD2 (6 bases). The CDR3 is 15 residues long. The germline V gene has CDR1 SGHAT and CDR2 FQNNGV. The V and J ends lost 1 base and 10 bases respectively, with 17 bases between them. The CDR3 nucleotides are TGTGCCAGCAGCTTAGCTACTAGCCCAATAGGAGAGCAGTTCTTC. It specifies CASSLATSPIGEQFF.

Here the CDR3 DNA reads TGTGCCAGCAGCTCGACAGATAATCAGCCCCAGCATTTT. It encodes CASSSTDNQPQHF. The rearrangement joins TRBV7-6 to TRBJ1-5; maybe TRBD1 (5 bases). This CDR3 has 13 amino acids. In germline, CDR1 is SGHVS, CDR2 FNYEAQ. V shed 4 bases and J shed 4 bases, with 8 bases lying between them.

The chain links TRBV7-9 to TRBJ2-7; 10 bases are shared with TRBD1. This CDR3 spans 15 amino acids. CDR1 and CDR2 from the germline V gene are SEHNR and FQNEAQ (reference sequence). Trimming at V came to 10 bases and at J to 4 bases, leaving 13 bases not matched to a gene. Written as DNA, the CDR3 is TGTGCCACCGATCCCGGACAGGGGGTCGTTTACGAGCAGTACTTC. The encoded protein is CATDPGQGVVYEQYF.

The chain carries TRBV30 and TRBJ2-1; the match to TRBD2 covers 8 bases. Losses at the gene ends were 0 bases for V and 7 bases for J; bases not matched to a gene: 5. The CDR3 has 14 residues. Germline-derived CDR1 and CDR2 are GTSNPN and SVGIG (reference sequence). The CDR3 bases are TGTGCCTGGAGTGTCTATAGCGGGATTAATGAGCAGTTCTTC. Translation: CAWSVYSGINEQFF.

The chain joins TRBV6-1 to TRBJ2-7; no firm D call. Trimming took off 1 base at V and 2 bases at J, with 9 bases between the two ends. This CDR3 spans 14 amino acids. CDR1 is MNHNS, CDR2 SASEGT, per germline. The CDR3 region is CASSEGMGPYEQYF. The CDR3 nucleotides are TGTGCCAGCAGTGAAGGGATGGGTCCCTACGAGCAGTACTTC.

Only a few counts were recorded for this clonotype. The chain joins TRBV11-1 to TRBJ2-1; TRBD1 matches at 12 bases. The trim removed 4 bases at V and 5 bases at J, leaving 6 bases unmatched. This CDR3 has 16 residues. Germline CDR1 SGHAT, CDR2 FQDESV (reference sequence). The DNA for the CDR3 is TGTGCCAGCAGCTCGCCCGGGACAGGGGGCAACAATGAGCAGTTCTTC. Protein: CASSSPGTGGNNEQFF.

In this sample, this clonotype turned up many times. The V and J genes are TRBV6-1 and TRBJ2-1; 9 nucleotides agree with TRBD1. The V gene's germline CDR1 is MNHNS and CDR2 SASEGT. J lost 8 bases, V lost 7 bases, and 12 bases had no gene match. The CDR3 has 15 residues. CDR3 sequence: CASKHRDRVSDEQFF. CDR3 DNA sequence: TGTGCCAGCAAGCACCGGGACAGGGTTTCGGATGAGCAGTTCTTC.

The gene calls are TRBV7-9 and TRBJ2-1, with 12 bases matching TRBD2. From germline, CDR1 is SEHNR and CDR2 FQNEAQ (reference sequence). There are 16 residues in the CDR3. With V trimmed by 2 bases and J by 8 bases, 7 bases remained unmatched. The CDR3 sequence: CASSLPSGRARHEQFF. For the CDR3, the DNA is TGTGCCAGCAGCTTACCTAGCGGGAGGGCCCGACATGAGCAGTTCTTC.

This clonotype occurred a few times. The V gene is TRBV5-1, the J gene TRBJ1-4, with D possibly TRBD1 on 6 matching bases. The germline CDR1 and CDR2 sequences are SGHRS and YFSETQ. The CDR3 loop spans 14 amino acids. Trimming stripped 2 bases from V and 4 bases from J, with 9 bases between. The CDR3 protein is CASSFEGVNEKLFF. The CDR3, as DNA: TGCGCCAGCAGCTTTGAGGGGGTTAATGAAAAACTGTTTTTT.

This clonotype turned up a few times. The chain has TRBV10-3 and TRBJ1-1; unclear D gene. Trimming pared 4 bases from V and 1 base from J, leaving 7 bases between. This CDR3 has 13 amino acids. CDR1 is ENHRY, CDR2 SYGVKD, per germline. CDR3 sequence: CAISVTSNTEAFF. The CDR3 DNA reads as TGTGCCATCAGTGTCACTTCGAACACTGAAGCTTTCTTT.

V is TRBV9 and J is TRBJ1-1; D remains ambiguous. The CDR3 has 13 residues. Germline V gene lookup returns CDR1 SGDLS and CDR2 YYNGEE. V was clipped by 3 bases and J by 6 bases, with 12 bases between them. The CDR3: CASSGSIGAEAFF. CDR3 DNA: TGTGCCAGCAGCGGGTCTATAGGTGCTGAAGCTTTCTTT. Together with reference TRBV9 and TRBJ1-1, the CDR3 gives the full variable domain: DSGVTQTPKHLITATGQRVTLRCSPRSGDLSVYWYQQSLDQGLQFLIQYYNGEERAKGNILERFSAQQFPDLHSELNLSSLELGDSALYFCASSGSIGAEAFFGQGTRLTVV.

A few counts support this clonotype. J is TRBJ2-1 and V is TRBV18; TRBD2 matches 10 bases. With V trimmed by 4 bases and J by 9 bases, 6 bases remained unmatched. The CDR3 runs to 14 residues. The V gene's germline CDR1 is KGHSH and CDR2 LQKENI. CDR3 region: CASSQGLASGEQFF. CDR3 nucleotide sequence: TGTGCCAGCTCACAGGGACTAGCGTCCGGTGAGCAGTTCTTC.

This clonotype has only a few counts. This chain uses TRBV7-2 with TRBJ2-7, with D perhaps matching TRBD2 (6 bases). The CDR3 length is 13 residues. The germline CDR1 and CDR2 sequences are SGHTA and FQGNSA. Deletions cut 5 bases from V and 2 bases from J, with 10 bases between. The CDR3 is CASSNVAAYEQYF. CDR3 DNA sequence: TGTGCCAGCAGCAATGTAGCGGCCTACGAGCAGTACTTC.

This clonotype came up many times. The chain carries TRBV6-1 and TRBJ2-2, with a tentative D call TRBD1 (6 bases). There are 15 residues in the CDR3. The germline V gene has CDR1 MNHNS and CDR2 SASEGT. V dropped 5 bases and J dropped 5 bases, with 15 bases sitting between them. The CDR3 sequence: CASSSRTGTTGELFF. As DNA, the CDR3 is TGTGCCAGCAGTTCGCGGACGGGGACAACCGGGGAGCTGTTTTTT.

This CDR3 is CASSMGDFYGYTF. The CDR3 DNA reads TGTGCCAGCAGTATGGGGGACTTCTATGGCTACACCTTC. The V gene is TRBV6-5, the J gene TRBJ1-2; a weak D match, TRBD1 (5 bases). V was pared by 5 bases and J by 4 bases, with 11 bases between. The CDR3 contains 13 residues. Germline CDR1 reads MNHEY; CDR2 reads SVGAGI.

The chain carries TRBV21-1 and TRBJ2-2; the tabulated D call, TRBD2, remains unverified against the DNA. TRBV21-1 is a listed pseudogene. This CDR3 is 17 amino acids long. CDR3 sequence reads: CASSKRGLAGDTGELFF. CDR3 bases: TGTGCCAGCAGCAAAAGAGGGCTAGCGGGAGACACCGGGGAGCTGTTTTTT.

This sequence joins TRBV12-3 or TRBV12-4 and TRBJ1-6; TRBD1 matches 8 bases. The V segment lost 6 bases and the J segment 4 bases; nucleotides outside the gene matches: 8. There are 16 residues in the CDR3. The CDR3 here is CASSTGQGYYNSPLHF. CDR3 DNA: TGTGCCAGCAGCACCGGACAGGGCTATTATAATTCACCCCTCCACTTT.

This clonotype was recorded a few times. The rearrangement joins TRBV18 to TRBJ1-1; tentatively, D is TRBD1 (6 bases). CDR1 and CDR2 from the germline V gene are KGHSH and LQKENI. The CDR3 contains 15 residues. Trimming shortened V by 2 bases and J by 3 bases, and 13 bases separated the two germline ends. CDR3 in amino acids: CASSPITGLDTEAFF. CDR3 DNA sequence: TGTGCCAGCTCACCAATTACAGGGCTGGACACTGAAGCTTTCTTT.

There are a few counts of this clonotype. This chain connects TRBV7-9 to TRBJ2-2; D gene unclear. The CDR3 has 12 amino acids. Per germline, CDR1 SEHNR and CDR2 FQNEAQ (reference sequence). Trimming removed 3 bases from V and 7 bases from J, with 6 bases in between. The CDR3 DNA reads as TGTGCCAGCAGCTTTAAAGGCGGGGAGCTGTTTTTT. Translated: CASSFKGGELFF.